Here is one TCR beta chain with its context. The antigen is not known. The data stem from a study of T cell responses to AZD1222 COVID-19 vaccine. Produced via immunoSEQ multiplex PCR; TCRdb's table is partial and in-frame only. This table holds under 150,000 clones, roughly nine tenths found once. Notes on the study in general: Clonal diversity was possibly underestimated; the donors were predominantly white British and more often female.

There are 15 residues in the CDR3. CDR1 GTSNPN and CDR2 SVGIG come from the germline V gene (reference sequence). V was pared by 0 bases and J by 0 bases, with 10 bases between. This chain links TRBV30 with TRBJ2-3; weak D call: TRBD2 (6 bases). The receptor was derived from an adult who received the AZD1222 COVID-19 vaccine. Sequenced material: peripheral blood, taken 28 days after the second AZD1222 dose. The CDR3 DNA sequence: TGTGCCTGGAGTGTGAGCGGAGGGAGCACAGATACGCAGTATTTT. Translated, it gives CAWSVSGGSTDTQYF.